The 26 T cell receptor beta chains listed next were all sequenced from one sample in a study of T cell responses to AZD1222 COVID-19 vaccine. Profiled with immunoSEQ multiplex PCR; TCRdb holds only in-frame clones, not every one. Of roughly 180,000 clones in the sample, approximately 90% were seen once. Material: peripheral blood, obtained 28 days after the second AZD1222 dose. The receptors originated from an adult who received the AZD1222 COVID-19 vaccine.

The chain employs TRBV7-6 and TRBJ2-1; TRBD1 matches 9 bases. Germline CDR1 SGHVS, CDR2 FNYEAQ. With V trimmed by 4 bases and J by 1 base, 23 bases remained unmatched. The CDR3 consists of 22 residues. CDR3 nucleotide sequence: TGTGCCAGCAGCTACCGACAGGGGGGGATGGATACGGGGGCCCCGTCCTACAATGAGCAGTTCTTC. Protein product: CASSYRQGGMDTGAPSYNEQFF.

CDR3 in DNA: TGTGCCAGTACCAAGGGACCGTCCGATAGGTACACCTTC. Protein sequence: CASTKGPSDRYTF. This chain joins TRBV19 and TRBJ1-2; tentative D call: TRBD1 (5 bases). V lost 7 bases, J lost 11 bases, and 20 bases lay in between. This CDR3 has 13 amino acids. Looked up from germline, CDR1 is LNHDA and CDR2 is SQIVND (reference sequence).

This chain links TRBV18 with TRBJ1-2; a possible D gene is TRBD1 (6 bases). The germline V and J ends were trimmed by 6 bases and 0 bases, with 26 bases remaining between them. CDR1 is KGHSH, CDR2 LQKENI, per germline. This CDR3 contains 19 residues. In DNA, the CDR3 is TGTGCCAGCTCCCGACTTAAGACCGGGACACCTGTGACTAACTATGGCTACACCTTC. It translates to CASSRLKTGTPVTNYGYTF.

This clone was seen a single time. This rearrangement joins TRBV15 to TRBJ2-5; perhaps TRBD1 as D (5 bases). The ends were cut back, 3 bases at V and 5 bases at J, with 7 bases in the middle. This CDR3 region has 12 residues. CDR1 is LNHNV and CDR2 is YYDKDF in the germline V gene (reference sequence). CDR3 nucleotides: TGTGCCACCAGCAGGAAGGGGGAGACCCAGTACTTC. Protein product: CATSRKGETQYF.

V is TRBV23-1 and J is TRBJ2-7; possibly TRBD1 or TRBD2 for D (5 bases each). TRBV23-1 is labeled an ORF, and its function is uncertain. V shed 6 bases and J shed 1 base, with 13 bases lying between them. This CDR3 contains 14 residues. The CDR3 is CASRTGTDSYEQYF. As DNA, the CDR3 is TGCGCCAGCAGAACGGGGACGGATTCCTACGAGCAGTACTTC.

This sequence joins TRBV3-1 (or the pseudogene TRBV3-2) and TRBJ1-2; D gene ambiguous. The V end lost 4 bases, the J end lost 7 bases, and 10 bases lay between the germline ends. This CDR3 is built from 12 residues. In germline, CDR1 is LGHDT, CDR2 YNNKEL (reference sequence). The CDR3 DNA sequence: TGTGCCAGCAGCCGCCCCGGGAGTGGCTACACCTTC. It translates to CASSRPGSGYTF.

V usage is TRBV28 and J usage is TRBJ2-7; D gene uncertain. The germline CDR1 and CDR2 sequences are MDHEN and SYDVKM. The V gene lost 6 bases and the J gene lost 5 bases, with 2 bases spanning the gap. This CDR3 has 9 residues. The chain's CDR3 is CASSHEQYF. The DNA of the CDR3 is TGTGCCAGCAGCCACGAGCAGTACTTC.

The chain couples TRBV5-6 to TRBJ1-1, with D uncertain. The length of the CDR3 is 14 residues. V shed 2 bases and J shed 6 bases, with 14 bases lying between them. Germline loops: CDR1 SGHDT, CDR2 YYEEEE. The CDR3 bases are TGTGCCAGCAGCTTACAGAGTAACGACCCTGAAGCTTTCTTT. Its protein is CASSLQSNDPEAFF.

The chain employs TRBV19 and TRBJ2-2; 7 bases match TRBD2. CDR1 is LNHDA and CDR2 is SQIVND in the germline V gene (reference sequence). The CDR3 extends over 15 amino acids. The ends lost 3 bases at V and 0 bases at J; junction bases unmatched: 1. The CDR3 region has the DNA TGTGCCAGTAGTATTAGCGGGCCGAACACCGGGGAGCTGTTTTTT. Translation gives CASSISGPNTGELFF.

The genes are TRBV19 and TRBJ1-5; D remains unclear. CDR1 is LNHDA, CDR2 SQIVND, per germline (reference sequence). CDR3 length equals 12 residues. V was shortened by 1 base and J by 9 bases, with 7 bases between the two germline ends. As DNA, the CDR3 is TGTGCCAGTAGTATAGGGCCCGGGCCCCAGCATTTT. As protein: CASSIGPGPQHF.

There are a few counts of this clone. The chain employs TRBV7-2 and TRBJ2-5; TRBD2 might be the D (6 bases). Germline loops: CDR1 SGHTA, CDR2 FQGNSA. Trimming shortened V by 4 bases and J by 5 bases, and 11 bases separated the two germline ends. This CDR3 contains 13 residues. The CDR3 nucleotides read TGTGCCAGCAGCTGGGAGGTGTGGGAGACCCAGTACTTC. This sequence encodes CASSWEVWETQYF. Supplemented by reference TRBV7-2 and TRBJ2-5, the full variable domain reads GAGVSQSPSNKVTEKGKDVELRCDPISGHTALYWYRQSLGQGLEFLIYFQGNSAPDKSGLPSDRFSAERTGGSVSTLTIQRTQQEDSAVYLCASSWEVWETQYFGPGTRLLVL.

The rearrangement joins TRBV15 to TRBJ2-3; TRBD2 is a possible D gene (6 bases). V was pared by 5 bases and J by 0 bases, with 12 bases between. This CDR3 spans 15 amino acids. Germline V CDR1 and CDR2: LNHNV, YYDKDF (reference sequence). CDR3 in amino acids: CATSGRRASTDTQYF. CDR3 nucleotides: TGTGCCACCAGCGGACGGAGGGCGAGCACAGATACGCAGTATTTT.

V is TRBV28 and J is TRBJ2-2, with TRBD2 matching over 10 bases. V was pared by 5 bases and J by 5 bases, with 5 bases of the junction left unmatched. This CDR3 has 15 amino acids. Germline V gene sequence: CDR1 MDHEN, CDR2 SYDVKM. CDR3 in amino acids: CASSPSGRGTGELFF. As DNA, the CDR3 is TGTGCCAGCAGTCCTAGCGGGAGAGGTACCGGGGAGCTGTTTTTT. Drawing the rest from reference TRBV28 and TRBJ2-2, the complete variable domain is DVKVTQSSRYLVKRTGEKVFLECVQDMDHENMFWYRQDPGLGLRLIYFSYDVKMKEKGDIPEGYSVSREKKERFSLILESASTNQTSMYLCASSPSGRGTGELFFGEGSRLTVL.

The chain combines TRBV27 with TRBJ2-1; tentative D call: TRBD2 (7 bases). Trimming removed 7 bases at V and 4 bases at J, with 29 bases between. This CDR3 comprises 19 residues. Germline V lookup: CDR1 MNHEY, CDR2 SMNVEV (reference sequence). The CDR3 nucleotides are TGTGCCAGCACCAAGGGGGGGGCAACCGCAAATGTTAAGTACAATGAGCAGTTCTTC. This encodes CASTKGGATANVKYNEQFF.

The chain links TRBV3-1 (or the pseudogene TRBV3-2) to TRBJ1-4; 10 bases map to TRBD1. This CDR3 region has 18 residues. Germline trimming cut 0 bases from V and 7 bases from J; bases unmatched to any gene: 11. Germline V gene sequence: CDR1 LGHDT, CDR2 YNNKEL (reference sequence). The CDR3 protein is CASSQDRGGTGVFEKLFF. CDR3 DNA sequence: TGTGCCAGCAGCCAAGACCGGGGCGGGACAGGGGTGTTTGAAAAACTGTTTTTT.

This chain joins TRBV5-6 and TRBJ1-2, with 7 positions matching TRBD1. Germline V gives CDR1 SGHDT, CDR2 YYEEEE. This CDR3 comprises 14 residues. Losses at the gene ends were 5 bases for V and 8 bases for J; bases not matched to a gene: 12. The CDR3 loop is CASRPPDRDGGYTF. CDR3 in DNA: TGTGCCAGCAGACCTCCTGACAGGGATGGAGGCTACACCTTC.

This rearrangement joins TRBV6-1 to TRBJ2-2; 8 bases fit TRBD1. The CDR3 contains 17 residues. The V gene's germline CDR1 is MNHNS and CDR2 SASEGT. After removal of 1 base from V and 4 bases from J, the junction contained 8 bases not matched to a gene. CDR3 loop: CASSEGAGGIFTGELFF. The DNA of the CDR3 is TGTGCCAGCAGTGAAGGGGCAGGGGGCATATTCACCGGGGAGCTGTTTTTT.

The gene calls are TRBV19 and TRBJ1-2; D is uncertain. V was clipped by 5 bases and J by 3 bases, with 22 bases between them. This CDR3 spans 17 amino acids. Germline V gives CDR1 LNHDA, CDR2 SQIVND (reference sequence). The CDR3 loop reads CASSPYQGAPRDYGYTF. DNA of the CDR3: TGTGCCAGTAGTCCATATCAAGGAGCCCCCCGGGACTATGGCTACACCTTC.

A single count supports this clone. This chain connects TRBV30 to TRBJ2-4; D gene unclear. V lost 1 base to trimming and J lost 7 bases, with 5 bases between them. Germline CDR1 reads GTSNPN; CDR2 reads SVGIG (reference sequence). This CDR3 has 11 residues. The CDR3 sequence: CAWSAGNIQYF. CDR3 bases: TGTGCCTGGAGTGCTGGGAACATTCAGTACTTC.

The rearrangement joins TRBV6-1 to TRBJ1-2; D ambiguous. The CDR3 runs to 14 residues. V was pared by 1 base and J by 6 bases, with 12 bases between. The germline V gene has CDR1 MNHNS and CDR2 SASEGT. The CDR3 DNA reads as TGTGCCAGCAGTGAAGGGTTAGGTCGGGATGGCTACACCTTC. Encoded protein: CASSEGLGRDGYTF.

The CDR3 protein is CASQGIGIGAFF. DNA of the CDR3: TGTGCCAGCCAGGGGATTGGGATAGGAGCTTTCTTT. This sequence joins TRBV6-5 and TRBJ1-1, with D perhaps TRBD1 (6 bases). This CDR3 has 12 amino acids. The V and J ends lost 8 bases and 10 bases respectively, with 17 bases between them. From germline, CDR1 is MNHEY and CDR2 SVGAGI.

V usage is TRBV27 and J usage is TRBJ2-1; D is possibly TRBD1 or TRBD2 (6 bases each). Germline assignment: CDR1 MNHEY and CDR2 SMNVEV (reference sequence). CDR3 length: 15 residues. Between the trimmed V and J ends, which lost 0 bases and 10 bases, there was a span of 16 bases. DNA of the CDR3: TGTGCCAGCAGTTTATCTCCCTCACTAGGGGGGGAGCAGTTCTTC. Protein: CASSLSPSLGGEQFF.

This chain connects TRBV30 to TRBJ2-7, with 9 nucleotides matching TRBD1. The length of the CDR3 is 15 residues. Germline-derived CDR1 and CDR2 are GTSNPN and SVGIG (reference sequence). Losses at the gene ends were 2 bases for V and 5 bases for J; bases not matched to a gene: 10. CDR3 coding DNA: TGTGCCTGGAGTCACCCGGGACAGGGAGGGGACGAGCAGTACTTC. Its translation: CAWSHPGQGGDEQYF.

The V gene is TRBV14, the J gene TRBJ1-6, with D unclear. This CDR3 spans 12 amino acids. Trimming cost V 5 bases and J 10 bases, with 9 bases left between them. CDR1 SGHDN and CDR2 FVKESK come from the germline V gene. CDR3 in DNA: TGTGCCAGCAGCGGTAGGAGGTCACCCCTCCACTTT. The encoded protein is CASSGRRSPLHF.

The chain has TRBV6-1 and TRBJ1-3; D is uncertain. Germline loops: CDR1 MNHNS, CDR2 SASEGT. The CDR3 is made up of 14 amino acids. Trimming removed 2 bases at V and 2 bases at J, with 7 bases between. As DNA, the CDR3 is TGTGCCAGCAGTGAATCAGGAGCTGGAAACACCATATATTTT. Translating gives CASSESGAGNTIYF.

The table lists this clone with a count of one. This chain uses TRBV11-2 with TRBJ2-2; TRBD1 might be the D (5 bases). Trimming pared 3 bases from V and 6 bases from J, leaving 14 bases between. This CDR3 region has 15 residues. Germline CDR1 and CDR2: SGHAT and FQNNGV. The CDR3 loop reads CASSLTSGSSGELFF. CDR3 nucleotides: TGTGCCAGCAGCTTGACTTCAGGGTCGTCCGGGGAGCTGTTTTTT.